Listed below are T cell receptor beta chains from one sample, sequenced in a study of beta chain features in type 1 diabetes. Some clones are missing from TCRdb's copy, which holds only in-frame ones; the method was immunoSEQ multiplex PCR. The table shows 100,000 to 150,000 clones, with around 9% occurring only once. Sequencing was carried out using central memory CD4+ T cells from blood. The receptor set was obtained from a man aged 25 to 45 with type 1 diabetes. CDR3s include the opening cysteine and the closing phenylalanine or tryptophan. The order of the fields is J gene, clone size, V gene, D gene, CDR3 protein, CDR3 DNA. A D gene is named only where the DNA matches it firmly. Only some rows state a clone size, as once, few, many or a class for expanded clones.

TRBJ1-4,few,TRBV7-9,.,CASSLRQAEKLFF,TGTGCCAGCAGCCTGAGACAGGCCGAAAAACTGTTTTTT
TRBJ1-2,.,TRBV6-5,.,CASSYSYGNYGYTF,TGTGCCAGCAGTTACTCGTACGGGAACTATGGCTACACCTTC
TRBJ1-4,.,TRBV7-2,TRBD1,CASSPQQGEKLFF,TGTGCCAGCAGCCCGCAACAGGGGGAAAAACTGTTTTTT
TRBJ2-1,few,TRBV4-3,TRBD2,CASSQETSVQFEQFF,TGCGCCAGCAGCCAAGAGACTAGCGTTCAATTCGAGCAGTTCTTC
TRBJ2-5,.,TRBV7-2,TRBD2,CASSTRLAEETQYF,TGTGCCAGCAGCACTCGACTAGCGGAAGAGACCCAGTACTTC
TRBJ2-5,few,TRBV5-4,.,CASSLGGTPDTQTQYF,TGTGCCAGCAGCTTGGGCGGTACTCCGGATACCCAGACCCAGTACTTC
TRBJ1-2,few,TRBV29-1,.,CSGREGNSYGYTF,TGCAGCGGCCGGGAAGGAAACTCCTATGGCTACACCTTC
TRBJ2-7,.,TRBV7-2,.,CASSLQSRGYEQYF,TGTGCCAGCAGCTTACAATCCCGCGGCTACGAGCAGTACTTC
TRBJ2-5,few,TRBV2,TRBD2,CASTRTSGGPARETQYF,TGTGCCAGCACCCGAACTAGCGGGGGGCCGGCGAGGGAGACCCAGTACTTC
TRBJ2-3,.,TRBV4-2,TRBD2,CASGSGGPTDTQYF,TGTGCCAGCGGGTCGGGGGGGCCCACAGATACGCAGTATTTT
TRBJ1-2,few,TRBV11-2,.,CASSLAGGYGYTF,TGTGCCAGCAGCCTAGCCGGGGGCTATGGCTACACCTTC
TRBJ1-1,few,TRBV6-5,TRBD1,CASSYSRTGDTEAFF,TGTGCCAGCAGTTACTCTCGCACAGGGGACACTGAAGCTTTCTTT
TRBJ2-5,once,TRBV15,.,CATNPPGAETQYF,TGTGCCACCAACCCGCCGGGTGCAGAGACCCAGTACTTC
TRBJ2-7,few,TRBV7-2,.,CASSFAHLGEEQYF,TGTGCCAGCAGCTTTGCCCATTTAGGGGAAGAGCAGTACTTC
TRBJ2-2,few,TRBV7-9,TRBD1,CASTQTGANTGELFF,TGTGCCAGCACCCAGACAGGGGCGAACACCGGGGAGCTGTTTTTT
TRBJ1-1,few,TRBV28,TRBD1,CASSWGQAGRTEAFF,TGTGCCAGCAGTTGGGGACAGGCGGGGAGGACTGAAGCTTTCTTT
TRBJ2-7,.,TRBV18,.,CASSPRGDYEQYF,TGTGCCAGCTCACCACGGGGGGACTACGAGCAGTACTTC
TRBJ2-7,few,TRBV30,TRBD1,CAWSPGTGPEMGEQYF,TGTGCCTGGAGTCCCGGGACAGGGCCAGAGATGGGCGAGCAGTACTTC
TRBJ2-7,.,TRBV5-1,.,CASSLGQDEQYF,TGCGCCAGCAGCTTGGGACAAGACGAGCAGTACTTC
TRBJ2-1,.,TRBV7-2,TRBD1,CASSLAAGGRNEQFF,TGTGCCAGCAGCTTAGCGGCAGGGGGAAGGAATGAGCAGTTCTTC
TRBJ1-1,few,TRBV2,.,CASKQGTSNTEAFF,TGTGCCAGCAAGCAGGGGACATCGAACACTGAAGCTTTCTTT
TRBJ2-3,few,TRBV7-8,TRBD2,CASSLGTSGYDTQYF,TGTGCCAGCAGCTTAGGGACTAGCGGGTACGATACGCAGTATTTT
TRBJ2-7,.,TRBV9,TRBD1,CASSVADRDYEQYF,TGTGCCAGCAGCGTAGCGGACAGGGACTACGAGCAGTACTTC
TRBJ1-5,.,TRBV11-2,TRBD1,CASSLLQGAGQPQHF,TGTGCCAGCAGCTTACTACAGGGGGCCGGCCAGCCCCAGCATTTT
TRBJ2-5,.,TRBV7-8,TRBD1,CASSLIGWGQGVRQTQYF,TGTGCCAGCAGCTTAATAGGGTGGGGACAGGGGGTTCGACAGACCCAGTACTTC
TRBJ2-7,.,TRBV30,TRBD1,CAWSRGPAEQYF,TGTGCCTGGAGTAGGGGGCCGGCCGAGCAGTACTTC
TRBJ2-2,.,TRBV6-5,.,CASTPTGGTGELFF,TGTGCCAGCACCCCAACCGGAGGAACCGGGGAGCTGTTTTTT
TRBJ2-1,few,TRBV4-2,TRBD2,CASSQEIETSGYNEQFF,TGTGCCAGCAGCCAAGAAATCGAGACTAGCGGGTACAATGAGCAGTTCTTC
TRBJ1-1,few,TRBV9,TRBD1,CASSVGGTGGVEYTEAFF,TGTGCCAGCAGCGTAGGAGGGACAGGGGGGGTAGAGTACACTGAAGCTTTCTTT
TRBJ2-7,.,TRBV7-9,.,CASSRSYEQYF,TGTGCCAGCAGTCGTTCCTACGAGCAGTACTTC
TRBJ2-1,few,TRBV18,.,CASSPLGGLYSEQFF,TGTGCCAGCTCACCACTAGGCGGACTTTACTCCGAGCAGTTCTTC
TRBJ1-6,.,TRBV11-1,.,CASSWGSDSPLHF,TGTGCCAGCAGCTGGGGCTCGGATTCACCCCTCCACTTT
TRBJ2-2,.,TRBV19,.,CASSILGNTGELFF,TGTGCCAGTAGCATACTCGGGAACACCGGGGAGCTGTTTTTT
TRBJ2-6,few,TRBV7-3,.,CASSQTGVGGANVLTF,TGTGCCAGCAGCCAGACCGGGGTGGGTGGGGCCAACGTCCTGACTTTC
TRBJ2-3,few,TRBV10-3,TRBD1,CAIKDRGRGTDTQYF,TGTGCCATCAAGGACAGGGGGCGTGGCACAGATACGCAGTATTTT
TRBJ2-5,few,TRBV7-6,TRBD2,CASSLGLEETQYF,TGTGCCAGCAGCCTTGGACTAGAGGAGACCCAGTACTTC
TRBJ2-1,.,TRBV2,.,CASSENAVSSYNEQFF,TGTGCCAGCAGTGAAAATGCCGTGAGCTCCTACAATGAGCAGTTCTTC
TRBJ2-7,few,TRBV4-3,TRBD1,CASSRWGTGGDEQYF,TGCGCCAGCAGCCGGTGGGGGACAGGGGGCGACGAGCAGTACTTC
TRBJ1-6,few,TRBV7-2,.,CASSSSAGGQSSPLHF,TGTGCCAGCAGCTCCTCCGCCGGGGGGCAGAGTTCACCCCTCCACTTT
TRBJ1-1,.,TRBV20-1,TRBD1,CSARGDREAFF,TGCAGTGCTAGAGGGGACAGAGAAGCTTTCTTT
TRBJ2-7,.,TRBV28,.,CASSYGANEQYF,TGTGCCAGCAGTTATGGGGCCAACGAGCAGTACTTC
TRBJ2-7,few,TRBV7-2,.,CASSLSGQDRIYEQYF,TGTGCCAGCAGCTTAAGCGGGCAGGACAGGATCTACGAGCAGTACTTC
TRBJ2-7,few,TRBV7-8,.,CASSQTAIGEQYF,TGTGCCAGCAGCCAGACAGCCATCGGCGAGCAGTACTTC
TRBJ2-5,.,TRBV29-1,TRBD2,CSVEDPTGRGRTSGVEAQYF,TGCAGCGTTGAAGATCCGACAGGTCGAGGGAGGACTAGCGGGGTGGAGGCCCAGTACTTC
TRBJ1-2,few,TRBV7-2,.,CASSQEETADGYTF,TGTGCCAGCAGCCAAGAAGAGACAGCCGATGGCTACACCTTC
TRBJ2-7,.,TRBV27,TRBD2,CASSSTSNSYEQYF,TGTGCCAGCAGTTCGACTAGCAACTCCTACGAGCAGTACTTC
TRBJ2-7,.,TRBV10-3,.,CAISESGGQNEQYF,TGTGCCATCAGTGAGTCGGGAGGTCAGAACGAGCAGTACTTC